This T cell receptor (beta chain) was profiled in a study of blood T cell repertoires in COVID-19. Overall study context: Spain, Italy and the United States supplied samples that represented acute and convalescent COVID-19. In each case, the material was cDNA or gDNA derived from T cells, B-cell-depleted T cells, or PBMCs.

As originally analysed: Amplification of reference gene primers was used by the study to estimate nucleated cell counts. Some clones are missing from TCRdb's copy, which holds only in-frame ones; the method was immunoSEQ multiplex PCR. The D gene and trimming were derived from the DNA, and the V and J assignments and clone size from that table. The sample holds roughly 120,000 clones, roughly nine tenths seen once. V dropped 3 bases and J dropped 4 bases, with 13 bases sitting between them. The CDR3 consists of 14 residues. Germline loops: CDR1 DFQATT, CDR2 SNEGSKA (reference sequence). The sequencing input was peripheral blood. The chain joins TRBV20-1 to TRBJ2-1; weak D call: TRBD1 (7 bases). The sequence came from a man aged 50 or older with active COVID-19. The CDR3 sequence: CSASPGGMYNEQFF. The CDR3 DNA is TGCAGTGCTAGTCCAGGGGGGATGTACAATGAGCAGTTCTTC.